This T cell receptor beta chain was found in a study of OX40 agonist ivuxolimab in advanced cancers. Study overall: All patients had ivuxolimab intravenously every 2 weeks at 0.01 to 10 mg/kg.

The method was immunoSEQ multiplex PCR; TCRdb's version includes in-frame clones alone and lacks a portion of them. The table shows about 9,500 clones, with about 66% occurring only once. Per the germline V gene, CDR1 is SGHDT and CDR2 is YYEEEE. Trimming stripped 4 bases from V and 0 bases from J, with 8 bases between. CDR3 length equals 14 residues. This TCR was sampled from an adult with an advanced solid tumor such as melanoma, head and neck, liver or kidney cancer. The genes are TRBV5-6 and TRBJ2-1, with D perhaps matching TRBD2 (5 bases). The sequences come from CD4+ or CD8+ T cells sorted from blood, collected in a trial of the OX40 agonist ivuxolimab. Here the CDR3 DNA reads TGTGCCAGCAGCCGCCGGGGCTCCTACAATGAGCAGTTCTTC. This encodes CASSRRGSYNEQFF.